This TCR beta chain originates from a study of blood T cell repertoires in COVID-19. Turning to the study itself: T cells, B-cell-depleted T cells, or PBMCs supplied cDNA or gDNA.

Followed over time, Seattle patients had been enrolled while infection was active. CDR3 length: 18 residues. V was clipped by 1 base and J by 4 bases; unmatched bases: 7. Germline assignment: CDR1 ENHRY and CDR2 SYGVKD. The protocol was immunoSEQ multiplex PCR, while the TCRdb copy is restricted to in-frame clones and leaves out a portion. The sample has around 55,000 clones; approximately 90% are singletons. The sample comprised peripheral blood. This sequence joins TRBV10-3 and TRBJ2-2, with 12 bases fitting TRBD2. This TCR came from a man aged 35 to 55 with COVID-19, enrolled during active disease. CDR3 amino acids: CAISELTSGGLGTGELFF. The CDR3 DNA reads TGTGCCATCAGTGAGTTGACTAGCGGGGGCCTCGGCACCGGGGAGCTGTTTTTT.